The source of this TCR beta chain is a study of T cell responses to AZD1222 COVID-19 vaccine (dated by TCRdb to about 2021). About the full investigation: AZD1222 recipients given second doses at about 4 weeks or at about 12 weeks were pooled, since spike-specific TCR depth and breadth were not found to differ between the two schedules. TCR sequencing was performed for 230 to 250 trial participants, of whom around 210 were given two doses of AZD1222 and approximately 25 were given two doses of MenACWY control vaccine. Trial participants were enrolled by age into subgroups of 18-55, 56-69 and 70-plus years, and around 140, 26 and 57 TCR-sequenced participants, respectively, were included in these subgroups.

Taken with the paper, the label for time point translates to: baseline before first vaccination. Vaccinee samples were obtained from the UK trials COV001 and COV002, which included a single-blind randomized controlled phase 2/3 trial of AZD1222 (ChAdOx1 nCoV-19) in healthy adults. Trial participant PBMC samples were collected at day 0 and day 28 after the second dose for TCRbeta chain sequencing. Paper-wide results and their limitations: A significant rise in spike-specific TCR breadth and depth was observed after two AZD1222 doses relative to day 0 and relative to MenACWY recipients. Because no day 14 peak-response samples were available, repertoires were characterized only after the peak T cell response. Conclusions about previously exposed vaccinees are limited, since just five or six AZD1222 recipients were seropositive for SARS-CoV-2 at baseline. The whole spike protein was spanned by vaccine-associated CD4 TCRs, and dominant responses were seen in regions 160-218 and 743-854. Most participants were white British and females outnumbered males, and the authors suggested that clonal diversity may have been underestimated. Nearly half of unique spike-specific TCRs reportedly recognized epitopes outside regions mutated in the B.1.351 and B.1.1.7 variants. The 56-69-year group was small, and its depth increase did not reach significance, likely because of low power.

The CDR3 regions of human TCRbeta chains were subjected to immunosequencing. The original methods were these. Repertoire TCRs were checked for matches against a reference library of SARS-CoV-2-specific TCRs that had been generated using the MIRA antigen-specificity platform. Breadth meant the fraction of unique TCRs that were SARS-CoV-2-associated, whereas depth meant the fraction of total T cells that were SARS-CoV-2-associated. Each spike-specific TCR was assigned to its reactive spike region and to a CD4 or CD8 class using the MIRA data. Log10-transformed breadth and depth values were compared by one-way ANOVA with Sidak's multiple comparisons tests. TCRdb took over this immuneACCESS table, retaining in-frame rearrangements with V and J assigned. Such tables are incomplete; in checked studies, under half of the missing clones stem from an unresolved V gene, and the remainder is unexplained. Clone size and the V and J calls come from that table; the DNA yielded D and trimming. In this sample the table shows 100,000 to 120,000 clones, 82% of which occur a single time. 5% of the sample is in the top ten clones.

As regards this clone: It has no known antigen specificity. Base qualities are not recorded, but no much larger clone differs from it by a single base.

The specimen was peripheral blood, collected on day 0 of AZD1222 vaccination. The receptor's source is an adult in good health.

The CDR3 region has the sequence CASSSKGLGGETQYF. The sequenced DNA: TGTGCCAGCAGTTCTAAGGGACTAGGTGGTGAGACCCAGTACTTC. The V gene is TRBV6-9 and the J gene is TRBJ2-5; 8 central nucleotides agree with TRBD2. There are 15 amino acids in the CDR3, from cysteine to phenylalanine inclusive. CDR3 DNA only is kept here, 45 bases in frame from base 1. At the junction V is shortened by 4 bases and J by 5 bases; bases outside the gene matches: 9. In the germline V gene, CDR1 corresponds to MNHGY and CDR2 to SVAAGI.